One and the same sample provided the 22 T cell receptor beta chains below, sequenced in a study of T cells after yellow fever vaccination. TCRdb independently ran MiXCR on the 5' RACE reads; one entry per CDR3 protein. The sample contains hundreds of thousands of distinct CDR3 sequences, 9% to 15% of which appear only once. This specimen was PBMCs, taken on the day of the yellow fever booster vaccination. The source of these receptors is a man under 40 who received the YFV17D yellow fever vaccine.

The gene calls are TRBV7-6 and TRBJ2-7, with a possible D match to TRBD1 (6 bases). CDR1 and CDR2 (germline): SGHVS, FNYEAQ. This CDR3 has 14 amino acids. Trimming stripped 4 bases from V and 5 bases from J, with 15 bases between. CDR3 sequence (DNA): TGTGCCAGCAGCTCTCTAGTGGGGGCTGACGAGCAGTACTTC. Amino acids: CASSSLVGADEQYF.

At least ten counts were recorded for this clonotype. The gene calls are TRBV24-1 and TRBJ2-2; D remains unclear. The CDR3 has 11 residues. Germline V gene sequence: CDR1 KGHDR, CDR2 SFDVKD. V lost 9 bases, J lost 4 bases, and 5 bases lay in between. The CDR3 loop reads CATGITGELFF. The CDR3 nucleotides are TGTGCCACCGGTATCACCGGGGAGCTGTTTTTT.

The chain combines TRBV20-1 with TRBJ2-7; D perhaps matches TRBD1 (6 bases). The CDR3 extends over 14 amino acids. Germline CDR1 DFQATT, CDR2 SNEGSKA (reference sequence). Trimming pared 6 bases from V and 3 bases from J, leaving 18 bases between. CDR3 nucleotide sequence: TGCAGTGCGATAATGGACAGACATAACTACGAGCAGTACTTC. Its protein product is CSAIMDRHNYEQYF.

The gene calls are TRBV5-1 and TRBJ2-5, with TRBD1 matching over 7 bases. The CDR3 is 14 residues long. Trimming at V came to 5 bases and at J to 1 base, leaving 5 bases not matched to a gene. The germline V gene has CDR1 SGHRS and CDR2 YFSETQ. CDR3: CASRETGSQETQYF. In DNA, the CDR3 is TGCGCCAGCAGAGAGACAGGGAGCCAAGAGACCCAGTACTTC. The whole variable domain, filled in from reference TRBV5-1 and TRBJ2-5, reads KAGVTQTPRYLIKTRGQQVTLSCSPISGHRSVSWYQQTPGQGLQFLFEYFSETQRNKGNFPGRFSGRQFSNSRSEMNVSTLELGDSALYLCASRETGSQETQYFGPGTRLLVL.

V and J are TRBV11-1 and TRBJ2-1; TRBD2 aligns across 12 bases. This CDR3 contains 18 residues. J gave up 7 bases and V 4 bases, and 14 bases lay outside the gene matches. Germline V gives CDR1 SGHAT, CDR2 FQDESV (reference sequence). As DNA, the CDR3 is TGTGCCAGCAGCTGGACACTAGCGGGAGGCGGGGATTATAATGAGCAGTTCTTC. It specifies CASSWTLAGGGDYNEQFF.

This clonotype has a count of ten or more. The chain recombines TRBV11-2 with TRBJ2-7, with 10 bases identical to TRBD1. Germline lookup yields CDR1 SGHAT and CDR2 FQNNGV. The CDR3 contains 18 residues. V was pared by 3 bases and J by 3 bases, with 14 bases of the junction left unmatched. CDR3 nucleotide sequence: TGTGCCAGCAGCTTCTCGGGACAGGGGTTGGCGGGATACTACGAGCAGTACTTC. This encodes CASSFSGQGLAGYYEQYF.

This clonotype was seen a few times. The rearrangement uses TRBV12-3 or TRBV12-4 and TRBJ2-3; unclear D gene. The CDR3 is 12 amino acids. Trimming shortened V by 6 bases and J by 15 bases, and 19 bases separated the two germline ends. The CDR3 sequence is CASSNHPRSYYF. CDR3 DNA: TGTGCCAGCAGCAATCATCCCCGCAGTTACTATTTT.

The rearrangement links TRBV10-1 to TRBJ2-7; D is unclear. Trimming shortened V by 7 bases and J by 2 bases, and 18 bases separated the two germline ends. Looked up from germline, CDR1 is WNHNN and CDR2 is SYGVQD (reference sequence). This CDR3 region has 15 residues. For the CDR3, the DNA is TGCGCCAGCACCGGGCGAGTTGAGTCCACCTACGAGCAGTACTTC. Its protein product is CASTGRVESTYEQYF.

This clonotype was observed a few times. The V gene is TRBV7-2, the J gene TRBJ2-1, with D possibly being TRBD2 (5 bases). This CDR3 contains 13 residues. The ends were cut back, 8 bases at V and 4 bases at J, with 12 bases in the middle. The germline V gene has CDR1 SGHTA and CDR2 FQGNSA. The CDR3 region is CASGRDGYNEQFF. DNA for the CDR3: TGTGCCAGCGGGAGAGACGGATACAATGAGCAGTTCTTC.

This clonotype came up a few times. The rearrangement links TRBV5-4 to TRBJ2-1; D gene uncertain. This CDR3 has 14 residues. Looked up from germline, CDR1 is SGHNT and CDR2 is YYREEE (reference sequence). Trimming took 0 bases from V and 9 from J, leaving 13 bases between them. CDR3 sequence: CASSLALEAGEQFF. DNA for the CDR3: TGTGCCAGCAGCTTGGCTCTAGAGGCAGGTGAGCAGTTCTTC. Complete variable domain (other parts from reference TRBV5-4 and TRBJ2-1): ETGVTQSPTHLIKTRGQQVTLRCSSQSGHNTVSWYQQALGQGPQFIFQYYREEENGRGNFPPRFSGLQFPNYSSELNVNALELDDSALYLCASSLALEAGEQFFGPGTRLTVL.

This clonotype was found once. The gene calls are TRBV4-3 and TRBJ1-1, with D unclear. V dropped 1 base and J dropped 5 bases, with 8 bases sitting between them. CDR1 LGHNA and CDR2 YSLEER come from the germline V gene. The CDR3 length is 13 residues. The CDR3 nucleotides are TGCGCCAGCAGCCAAGTTCTGGGAACTGAAGCTTTCTTT. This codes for CASSQVLGTEAFF.

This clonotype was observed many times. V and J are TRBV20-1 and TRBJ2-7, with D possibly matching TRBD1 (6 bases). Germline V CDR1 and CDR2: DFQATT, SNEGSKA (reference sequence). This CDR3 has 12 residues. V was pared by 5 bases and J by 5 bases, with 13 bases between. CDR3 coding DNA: TGCAGTGCTCGGACAGCCTCTAACGAGCAGTACTTC. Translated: CSARTASNEQYF.

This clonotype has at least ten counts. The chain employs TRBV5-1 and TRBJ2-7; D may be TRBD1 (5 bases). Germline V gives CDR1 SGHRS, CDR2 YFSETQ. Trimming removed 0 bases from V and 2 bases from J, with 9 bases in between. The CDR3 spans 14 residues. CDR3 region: CASSLAGPPYEQYF. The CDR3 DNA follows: TGCGCCAGCAGCTTGGCAGGGCCCCCCTACGAGCAGTACTTC.

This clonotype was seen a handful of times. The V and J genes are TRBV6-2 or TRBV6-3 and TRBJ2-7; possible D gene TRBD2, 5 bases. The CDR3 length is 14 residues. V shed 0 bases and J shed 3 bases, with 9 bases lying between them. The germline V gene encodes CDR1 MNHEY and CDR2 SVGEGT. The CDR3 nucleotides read TGTGCCAGCAGTTACTCGGCGGGTCACTACGAGCAGTACTTC. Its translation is CASSYSAGHYEQYF.

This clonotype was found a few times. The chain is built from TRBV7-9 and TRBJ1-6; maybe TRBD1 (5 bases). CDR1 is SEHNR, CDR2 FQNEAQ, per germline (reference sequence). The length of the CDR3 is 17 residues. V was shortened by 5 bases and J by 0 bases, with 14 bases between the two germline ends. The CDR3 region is CASSRGGESSYNSPLHF. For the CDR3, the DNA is TGTGCCAGCAGCAGGGGCGGGGAAAGCTCCTATAATTCACCCCTCCACTTT.

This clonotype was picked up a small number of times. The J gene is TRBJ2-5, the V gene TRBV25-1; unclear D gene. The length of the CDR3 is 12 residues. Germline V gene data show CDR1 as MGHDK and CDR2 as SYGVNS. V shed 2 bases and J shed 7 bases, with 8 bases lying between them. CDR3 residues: CASSEMLGTQYF. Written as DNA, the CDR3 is TGTGCCAGCAGTGAAATGTTAGGGACCCAGTACTTC.

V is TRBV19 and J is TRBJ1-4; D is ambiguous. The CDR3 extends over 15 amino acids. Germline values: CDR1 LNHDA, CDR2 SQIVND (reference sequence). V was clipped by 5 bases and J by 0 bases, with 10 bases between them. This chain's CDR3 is CASSPSLATNEKLFF. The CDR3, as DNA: TGTGCCAGTAGTCCATCGCTCGCAACTAATGAAAAACTGTTTTTT.

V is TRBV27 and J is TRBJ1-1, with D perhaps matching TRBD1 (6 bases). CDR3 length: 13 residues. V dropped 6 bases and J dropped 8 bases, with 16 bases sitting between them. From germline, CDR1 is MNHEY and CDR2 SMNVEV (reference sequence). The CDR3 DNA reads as TGTGCCAGCAGGAAAACAGGGTCACAGGAAGCTTTCTTT. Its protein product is CASRKTGSQEAFF.

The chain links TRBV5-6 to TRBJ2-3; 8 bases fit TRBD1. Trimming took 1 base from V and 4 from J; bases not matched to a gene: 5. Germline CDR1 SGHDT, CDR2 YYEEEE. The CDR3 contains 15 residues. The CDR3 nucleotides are TGTGCCAGCAGCTTGAGGACAGGGTGGTCAGATACGCAGTATTTT. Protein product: CASSLRTGWSDTQYF.

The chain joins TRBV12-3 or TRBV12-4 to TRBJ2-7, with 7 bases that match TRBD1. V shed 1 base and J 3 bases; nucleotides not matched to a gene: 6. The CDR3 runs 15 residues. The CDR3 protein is CASSLDTGQRYEQYF. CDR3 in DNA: TGTGCCAGCAGTTTAGACACGGGACAGCGCTACGAGCAGTACTTC.

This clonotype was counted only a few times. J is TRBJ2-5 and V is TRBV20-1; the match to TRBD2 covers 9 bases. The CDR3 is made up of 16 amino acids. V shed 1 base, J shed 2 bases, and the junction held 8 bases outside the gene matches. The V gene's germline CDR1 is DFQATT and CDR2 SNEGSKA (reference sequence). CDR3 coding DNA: TGCAGTGCTAGAGTTGAGTTAGCGGGAGCTCAAGAGACCCAGTACTTC. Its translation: CSARVELAGAQETQYF.

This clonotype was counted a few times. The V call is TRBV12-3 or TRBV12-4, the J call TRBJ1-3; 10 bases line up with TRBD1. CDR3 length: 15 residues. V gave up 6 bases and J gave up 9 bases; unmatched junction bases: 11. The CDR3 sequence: CASRSGTGVFGTIYF. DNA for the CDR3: TGTGCCAGCAGATCTGGGACAGGGGTTTTCGGCACCATATATTTT.